The clone carrying this T cell receptor (beta chain) was seen ten or more times. The antigen is not known. These data come from a study of early T cells in non-severe SARS-CoV-2 infection. Looking at the study overall: From unsorted whole blood, bulk RNA was sequenced, and the chains remained unpaired.

V lost 0 bases, J lost 4 bases, and 5 bases stayed unmatched. Germline V gene data show CDR1 as KGHSH and CDR2 as LQKENI. The CDR3 is 16 amino acids. Regarding the study as a whole: The study's VDJdb matching favored anti-spike CD8 responses and missed private and CD4 specificities.

Tagging with unique molecular identifiers was applied to individual cDNA molecules. Each CDR3 protein gets one entry after TCRdb re-called the 5' RACE reads with MiXCR. The repertoire holds under 85,000 distinct CDR3 sequences, with 12% as singletons. The sample taken for sequencing was whole blood. The TCR was taken from an adult who was a healthcare worker with PCR-confirmed SARS-CoV-2 infection or an uninfected control (not recorded which). This chain uses TRBV18 with TRBJ2-1, with 8 bases identical to TRBD2. In DNA form, the CDR3 reads TGTGCCAGCTCACCACCGGCGGGAGGAGCTTACAATGAGCAGTTCTTC. Its translation: CASSPPAGGAYNEQFF.